This T cell receptor beta chain derives from a study of glioma-infiltrating T cells. Study observations and caveats: Only very few CDR3 sequences appeared in both tissue and blood. Non-neoplastic patients had below-expected tissue-blood divergence, while all gliomas exceeded expectation.

CDR3 size: 16 residues. The germline gives CDR1 KGHDR, CDR2 SFDVKD. V dropped 8 bases and J dropped 6 bases, with 22 bases sitting between them. On this clonotype: Its antigen is as yet unknown. This may be a read error, as it is one base from a much larger clone.

TCR alpha and beta CDR3 regions were amplified from RNA using iRepertoire nested multiplex PCR. One-step reverse transcription and amplification started from around 100-400 ng of tissue mRNA or PBMC total RNA. One entry per CDR3 protein results from TCRdb running MiXCR on the multiplex PCR reads. The sample lists approximately 190,000 distinct CDR3 sequences, more than 25% occurring once. The chain links TRBV24-1 to TRBJ2-1, with D possibly called TRBD1 or TRBD2 (6 bases each). The sequence derives from a human donor with low-grade glioma or glioblastoma, undergoing nonglioma brain surgery, or in good health (not recorded which). The sample consisted of glioma tissue, nonneoplastic brain tissue, or PBMCs (not recorded which). CDR3 loop: CATIVRGRGPGNEQFF. The CDR3 DNA reads TGTGCCACCATTGTTCGGGGGCGCGGCCCGGGCAATGAGCAGTTCTTC.